These T cell receptor beta chains were read from a single sample in a study of graft-versus-host responses after intestinal transplantation. What these receptors recognize is not known. Generated by immunoSEQ multiplex PCR, the TCRdb table keeps only in-frame clones and is missing some. The sample comprises about 110,000 clones, more than 90% of which are singletons, and about 0.2% rests with the top ten. The sample in question was unstimulated CD4+ T cells sorted from spleen or lymph node cells, obtained before transplant. These receptor sequences come from a human donor who was the organ donor for an intestinal transplant. CDR3s include the opening cysteine and the closing phenylalanine or tryptophan. A D gene is named only where the DNA matches it firmly. The size of a clone is reported for some rows only, either as once, few or many, or as a class for expanded clones.

>TRBJ2-7|TRBD1|NA|TRBV6-5
CASSGRGLHNYEQYF
TGTGCCAGCAGTGGCAGGGGGCTTCATAACTACGAGCAGTACTTC
>TRBJ2-1|TRBD1|NA|TRBV19
CASSLQPWDRSSYNEQFF
TGTGCCAGTAGCCTCCAACCGTGGGACAGGAGCTCCTACAATGAGCAGTTCTTC
>TRBJ2-5|NA|NA|TRBV29-1
CSAAVAGEETQYF
TGCAGCGCTGCGGTGGCAGGGGAAGAGACCCAGTACTTC
>TRBJ1-1|NA|NA|TRBV7-3
CASSFDWNTEAFF
TGTGCCAGCAGCTTCGACTGGAACACTGAAGCTTTCTTT
>TRBJ2-1|NA|NA|TRBV2
CASTSGLGEQFF
TGTGCCAGCACCTCGGGCTTAGGAGAGCAGTTCTTC
>TRBJ2-2|NA|NA|TRBV27
CASSVRGGTGELFF
TGTGCCAGCAGTGTCAGGGGAGGGACCGGGGAGCTGTTTTTT
>TRBJ2-5|NA|NA|TRBV11-2
CASSLSGEETQYF
TGTGCCAGCAGCTTATCTGGGGAAGAGACCCAGTACTTC
>TRBJ2-2|TRBD2|NA|TRBV5-1
CASSLPSGDGTGELFF
TGCGCCAGCAGCTTGCCTAGCGGAGATGGCACCGGGGAGCTGTTTTTT
>TRBJ2-5|TRBD2|NA|TRBV28
CASSLPAGGQETQYF
TGTGCCAGCAGTTTACCAGCGGGAGGACAAGAGACCCAGTACTTC
>TRBJ1-5|NA|NA|TRBV18
CASTGNQPQHF
TGTGCCAGCACAGGGAATCAGCCCCAGCATTTT
>TRBJ2-7|NA|NA|TRBV11-3
CASSLHSSYEQYF
TGTGCCAGCAGCTTACACAGCTCCTACGAGCAGTACTTC
>TRBJ2-1|NA|NA|TRBV5-4
CASSLRRGVGDEQFF
TGTGCCAGCAGCTTGCGGCGGGGAGTTGGAGATGAGCAGTTCTTC
>TRBJ2-1|TRBD2|NA|TRBV28
CASSSSGRAYNEQFF
TGTGCCAGCAGTTCGAGCGGGAGGGCCTACAATGAGCAGTTCTTC
>TRBJ2-5|TRBD2|NA|TRBV27
CASSLTGTSGQETQYF
TGTGCCAGCAGTCTAACCGGGACTAGCGGGCAAGAGACCCAGTACTTC
>TRBJ1-5|TRBD1|NA|TRBV6-6
CASGPGGFHQPQHF
TGTGCCAGCGGACCAGGGGGTTTCCATCAGCCCCAGCATTTT
>TRBJ1-2|NA|NA|TRBV28
CASSSGPNYGYTF
TGTGCCAGCAGCTCGGGACCTAACTATGGCTACACCTTC
>TRBJ2-1|TRBD2|NA|TRBV5-6
CASSLGLAGDNEQFF
TGTGCCAGCAGCCTGGGACTAGCGGGAGACAATGAGCAGTTCTTC
>TRBJ2-3|NA|NA|TRBV5-1
CASSLGQATDTQYF
TGCGCCAGCAGCTTGGGGCAGGCAACAGATACGCAGTATTTT
>TRBJ2-1|NA|few|TRBV4-2
CASSQEADSYNEQFF
TGTGCCAGCAGCCAAGAAGCGGACTCCTACAATGAGCAGTTCTTC
>TRBJ2-1|TRBD2|NA|TRBV19
CASRARVGVLAGGHEQFF
TGTGCCAGTAGAGCCCGAGTGGGGGTACTAGCGGGAGGCCATGAGCAGTTCTTC
>TRBJ2-5|NA|NA|TRBV5-6
CASSWAQETQYF
TGTGCCAGCAGCTGGGCCCAAGAGACCCAGTACTTC
>TRBJ2-1|NA|NA|TRBV21-1
CASSPSTSGRVSYNEQFF
TGTGCCAGCAGCCCCTCGACTAGCGGGAGGGTGTCCTACAATGAGCAGTTCTTC
>TRBJ2-3|TRBD1|NA|TRBV5-8
CASSYRGNTDTQYF
TGTGCCAGCAGCTACAGGGGGAACACAGATACGCAGTATTTT
>TRBJ1-5|NA|NA|TRBV5-8
CASSFHRFDQPQHF
TGTGCCAGCAGCTTTCACAGGTTTGATCAGCCCCAGCATTTT
>TRBJ1-1|NA|NA|TRBV7-2
CASSSSIFMNTEAFF
TGTGCCAGCAGCTCGTCTATTTTCATGAACACTGAAGCTTTCTTT
>TRBJ2-5|TRBD1|NA|TRBV11-2
CAGSLGDRDQETQYF
TGTGCCGGCAGCTTAGGGGACAGGGACCAAGAGACCCAGTACTTC
>TRBJ2-1|TRBD2|NA|TRBV11-1
CASSFRSGSFSNEQFF
TGTGCCAGCAGCTTCCGTAGCGGGAGTTTTAGCAATGAGCAGTTCTTC
>TRBJ1-2|NA|NA|TRBV5-6
CASSWEYSGHGYTF
TGTGCCAGCAGCTGGGAATACTCAGGACATGGCTACACCTTC
>TRBJ2-7|NA|NA|TRBV29-1
CSGLDDRSMNYEQYF
TGCAGCGGGTTGGACGACAGATCGATGAACTACGAGCAGTACTTC
>TRBJ1-2|NA|NA|TRBV7-2
CASSLVGWAADNGYTF
TGTGCCAGCAGCTTAGTTGGGTGGGCAGCAGACAATGGCTACACCTTC
>TRBJ2-7|TRBD2|NA|TRBV14
CASSQLAGGIDYEQYF
TGTGCCAGCAGCCAACTAGCGGGAGGGATTGATTACGAGCAGTACTTC
>TRBJ2-2|NA|few|TRBV19
CASRRDTGELFF
TGTGCCAGTAGACGGGACACCGGGGAGCTGTTTTTT
>TRBJ2-7|TRBD1|NA|TRBV5-1
CASSLGDRAYEQYF
TGCGCCAGCAGCTTGGGAGACAGGGCCTACGAGCAGTACTTC
>TRBJ1-2|NA|NA|TRBV30
CAWSGHSAGGYTF
TGTGCCTGGAGTGGACATTCCGCGGGGGGCTACACCTTC
>TRBJ2-3|TRBD2|NA|TRBV5-8
CASSFDSSGSLQRRTDTQYF
TGTGCCAGCAGCTTCGACTCTAGCGGGAGCCTACAAAGGCGGACAGATACGCAGTATTTT
>TRBJ2-2|NA|NA|TRBV7-3
CASSLDGGNTGELFF
TGTGCCAGCAGCTTAGATGGGGGGAACACCGGGGAGCTGTTTTTT
>TRBJ2-7|NA|NA|TRBV7-2
CASSLRGGISYEQYF
TGTGCCAGCAGCTTAAGGGGCGGGATCTCCTACGAGCAGTACTTC
>TRBJ2-5|NA|NA|TRBV5-4
CASSPSLEGPETQYF
TGTGCCAGCAGCCCCTCTCTAGAAGGGCCTGAGACCCAGTACTTC
>TRBJ2-3|NA|NA|TRBV7-2
CASSLWAGDTQYF
TGTGCCAGCAGCTTATGGGCTGGAGATACGCAGTATTTT
>TRBJ1-2|NA|NA|TRBV5-1
CASSLLGLYGYTF
TGCGCCAGCAGCTTGTTAGGGCTCTATGGCTACACCTTC
>TRBJ1-1|NA|once|TRBV7-3
CASSLGQNTEAFF
TGTGCCAGCAGCTTGGGACAGAACACTGAAGCTTTCTTT
>TRBJ2-5|NA|NA|TRBV5-1
CASSLDSVQETQYF
TGCGCCAGCAGCTTGGATTCGGTCCAAGAGACCCAGTACTTC
>TRBJ2-3|TRBD2|NA|TRBV7-9
CASSLGTSADTQYF
TGTGCCAGCAGCTTAGGGACTAGCGCAGATACGCAGTATTTT
>TRBJ1-1|NA|NA|TRBV18
CASLRTNTEAFF
TGTGCCAGCCTACGGACAAACACTGAAGCTTTCTTT
>TRBJ2-1|TRBD2|NA|TRBV27
CASSMLGLAGKQSVNEQFF
TGTGCCAGCAGTATGCTGGGACTAGCGGGAAAACAGTCCGTCAATGAGCAGTTCTTC
>TRBJ1-1|NA|NA|TRBV5-6
CASSLTRNTEAFF
TGTGCCAGCAGCTTAACCAGGAACACTGAAGCTTTCTTT
>TRBJ2-1|NA|NA|TRBV5-1
CASSLESSSYNEQFF
TGCGCCAGCAGCTTGGAGTCGAGCTCCTACAATGAGCAGTTCTTC
>TRBJ2-7|NA|NA|TRBV5-6
CASSVAGASYEQYF
TGTGCCAGCAGCGTGGCAGGGGCCTCCTACGAGCAGTACTTC
>TRBJ2-2|NA|NA|TRBV19
CASSRRANTGELFF
TGTGCCAGTAGTAGGAGAGCTAACACCGGGGAGCTGTTTTTT
>TRBJ1-4|TRBD1|NA|TRBV9
CASSEGTGEGEKLFF
TGTGCCAGCAGCGAGGGGACAGGCGAAGGGGAAAAACTGTTTTTT
>TRBJ1-2|NA|NA|TRBV4-2
CASSQERGRGGYTF
TGTGCCAGCAGCCAAGAGCGCGGGAGGGGTGGCTACACCTTC
>TRBJ2-1|TRBD1|NA|TRBV5-1
CASSLGQGARNEQFF
TGCGCCAGCAGCTTGGGGCAGGGGGCGAGGAATGAGCAGTTCTTC
>TRBJ1-6|NA|NA|TRBV19
CASHWEGYSYNSPLHF
TGTGCCAGTCACTGGGAGGGTTACTCCTATAATTCACCCCTCCACTTT
>TRBJ2-7|NA|NA|TRBV18
CASSQLTPPYEQYF
TGTGCCAGCTCACAATTAACCCCCCCCTACGAGCAGTACTTC
>TRBJ1-1|NA|NA|TRBV10-1
CASSEPWPRNTEAFF
TGCGCCAGCAGTGAGCCATGGCCACGGAACACTGAAGCTTTCTTT
>TRBJ2-1|NA|NA|TRBV19
CASRGMDSRSYNEQFF
TGTGCCAGTAGGGGGATGGACAGTCGCTCCTACAATGAGCAGTTCTTC
>TRBJ2-2|NA|NA|TRBV11-3
CASSRSAGGELFF
TGTGCCAGCAGCCGATCAGCGGGCGGGGAGCTGTTTTTT
>TRBJ1-2|NA|NA|TRBV6-5
CASSEGIAGGYTF
TGTGCCAGCAGTGAAGGTATTGCAGGTGGCTACACCTTC
>TRBJ2-3|TRBD1|NA|TRBV28
CASSFLGTGGYADTQYF
TGTGCCAGCAGTTTTCTCGGGACAGGGGGCTATGCAGATACGCAGTATTTT
>TRBJ2-6|NA|NA|TRBV6-5
CASSLPGANVLTF
TGTGCCAGCAGTCTCCCTGGGGCCAACGTCCTGACTTTC